These T cell receptor beta chains were read from a single sample in a study of cytomegalovirus exposure and HLA in healthy donors. Clones were sequenced by immunoSEQ multiplex PCR, and TCRdb holds only the in-frame ones, with some missing. The sample records roughly 330,000 clones, about nine tenths being singletons. Material: PBMCs. The receptors originated from a woman younger than 45 in good health and CMV-seropositive. Both conserved end residues are part of each CDR3. A D gene is named only where the DNA matches it firmly. Size is stated for part of the rows, as once, few or many counts, or as a class when the clone is expanded.

abundance: few; j_gene: TRBJ1-5; d_gene: -; v_gene: TRBV10-3; CDR3aa: CAISERLDQPQHF; CDR3nt: TGTGCCATCAGTGAGCGACTCGATCAGCCCCAGCATTTT
abundance: -; j_gene: TRBJ2-3; d_gene: TRBD2; v_gene: TRBV28; CDR3aa: CASVRAGGGTDTQYF; CDR3nt: TGTGCCAGCGTGCGAGCGGGGGGGGGCACAGATACGCAGTATTTT
abundance: few; j_gene: TRBJ1-2; d_gene: -; v_gene: TRBV6-5; CDR3aa: CASSYLYRTDYGYTF; CDR3nt: TGTGCCAGCAGTTACCTATATAGGACAGACTATGGCTACACCTTC
abundance: -; j_gene: TRBJ1-2; d_gene: -; v_gene: TRBV4-3; CDR3aa: CASSQDLAVNYGYTF; CDR3nt: TGCGCCAGCAGCCAAGATCTGGCAGTTAACTATGGCTACACCTTC
abundance: -; j_gene: TRBJ2-2; d_gene: TRBD2; v_gene: TRBV7-2; CDR3aa: CASSLTSGKVTGELFF; CDR3nt: TGTGCCAGCAGCTTGACTAGCGGGAAGGTTACCGGGGAGCTGTTTTTT
abundance: -; j_gene: TRBJ1-2; d_gene: -; v_gene: TRBV5-1; CDR3aa: CASSLEVVGKSGYTF; CDR3nt: TGCGCCAGCAGCTTGGAGGTAGTAGGAAAATCTGGCTACACCTTC
abundance: few; j_gene: TRBJ2-7; d_gene: -; v_gene: TRBV13; CDR3aa: CASSLGGGPSYEQYF; CDR3nt: TGTGCCAGCAGCTTAGGGGGCGGCCCCTCCTACGAGCAGTACTTC
abundance: -; j_gene: TRBJ1-4; d_gene: TRBD1; v_gene: TRBV29-1; CDR3aa: CSATGTGGEKLFF; CDR3nt: TGCAGCGCTACCGGGACAGGAGGGGAAAAACTGTTTTTT
abundance: -; j_gene: TRBJ2-2; d_gene: -; v_gene: TRBV18; CDR3aa: CASSYQDTGELFF; CDR3nt: TGTGCCAGCTCCTATCAAGATACCGGGGAGCTGTTTTTT
abundance: -; j_gene: TRBJ1-5; d_gene: -; v_gene: TRBV2; CDR3aa: CASSLTGYSNQPQHF; CDR3nt: TGTGCCAGCAGCTTAACAGGGTATAGCAATCAGCCCCAGCATTTT
abundance: -; j_gene: TRBJ2-2; d_gene: TRBD1; v_gene: TRBV27; CDR3aa: CASRTRTETGVWLGGTGELFF; CDR3nt: TGTGCCAGCAGAACGCGGACCGAGACAGGGGTTTGGCTTGGGGGCACCGGGGAGCTGTTTTTT